The 22 T cell receptor beta chains in this list originate from one sample, sequenced in a study of graft-versus-host responses after intestinal transplantation. Lymphocytes from graft epithelium and lamina propria were isolated. Sequencing was performed with immunoSEQ multiplex PCR; in TCRdb, only in-frame clones are kept and a portion is missing. The sample has 15,000 or so clones, 77% seen once. The sample in question was ileum tissue, obtained approximately 27 days after intestinal transplant. These receptors came from a human patient who received an intestinal transplant, so some T cells may come from the graft donor.

V and J are TRBV5-1 and TRBJ1-2, with 8 bases matching TRBD1. CDR3 length equals 12 residues. Germline V gene lookup returns CDR1 SGHRS and CDR2 YFSETQ. With 7 bases clipped from V and 2 bases from J, the junction kept 1 base outside the gene matches. DNA of the CDR3: TGCGCCAGCCGGACAGGGAACTATGGCTACACCTTC. Encoded protein: CASRTGNYGYTF.

This clone occurred a few times. The chain employs TRBV5-4 and TRBJ2-3; 16 nucleotides agree with TRBD2. This CDR3 comprises 17 residues. The V gene's germline CDR1 is SGHNT and CDR2 YYREEE (reference sequence). V dropped 4 bases and J dropped 0; count of bases not matched to a gene: 2. Here the CDR3 DNA reads TGTGCCAGCAGCCCGGGACTAGCGGGGGGGAGCACAGATACGCAGTATTTT. It codes for CASSPGLAGGSTDTQYF. Looking up the rest from reference TRBV5-4 and TRBJ2-3 gives the full variable domain: ETGVTQSPTHLIKTRGQQVTLRCSSQSGHNTVSWYQQALGQGPQFIFQYYREEENGRGNFPPRFSGLQFPNYSSELNVNALELDDSALYLCASSPGLAGGSTDTQYFGPGTRLTVL.

The table lists this clone with a few counts. The genes are TRBV6-5 and TRBJ2-3, with 12 nucleotides matching TRBD2. Germline CDR1 reads MNHEY; CDR2 reads SVGAGI. The CDR3 spans 15 residues. The junction had 2 bases not matched to a gene; V was cut back by 5 bases and J by 2 bases. CDR3 in amino acids: CASSRLAGATDTQYF. The CDR3 DNA is TGTGCCAGCAGTCGACTAGCGGGGGCCACAGATACGCAGTATTTT.

The chain uses TRBV25-1 and TRBJ2-3, with TRBD2 identical over 9 bases. The CDR3 spans 15 residues. V lost 5 bases, J lost 3 bases, and 6 bases stayed unmatched. Germline-derived CDR1 and CDR2 are MGHDK and SYGVNS. CDR3 nucleotides: TGTGCCAGCAGTAGACCTAGCGGGGCAACAGATACGCAGTATTTT. This encodes CASSRPSGATDTQYF. Full variable domain (outside the CDR3, taken from reference TRBV25-1 and TRBJ2-3): EADIYQTPRYLVIGTGKKITLECSQTMGHDKMYWYQQDPGMELHLIHYSYGVNSTEKGDLSSESTVSRIRTEHFPLTLESARPSHTSQYLCASSRPSGATDTQYFGPGTRLTVL.

This clone showed up just a few times. This chain uses TRBV16 with TRBJ2-7; weak D call: TRBD1 (6 bases). This CDR3 is 12 amino acids long. Trimming stripped 2 bases from V and 5 bases from J, with 7 bases between. The germline V gene encodes CDR1 KGHSY and CDR2 FQNENV. The CDR3 sequence is CASSQTGNEQYV. As DNA, the CDR3 is TGTGCCAGCAGCCAAACAGGGAACGAGCAGTACGTC.

J is TRBJ2-7 and V is TRBV28; 7 bases are shared with TRBD2. CDR3 size: 15 residues. The germline V gene encodes CDR1 MDHEN and CDR2 SYDVKM. The J segment lost 1 base and the V segment lost 5 bases, leaving 8 bases of the junction unmatched. In DNA form, the CDR3 reads TGTGCCAGCAGTCCCGGGGGGAGCGTGTCCTACGAGCAGTACGTC. It yields the protein CASSPGGSVSYEQYV.

V gene TRBV4-1 combines with J gene TRBJ2-3; TRBD2 agrees at 9 bases. Per the germline V gene, CDR1 is MGHRA and CDR2 is YSYEKL. With V trimmed by 0 bases and J by 8 bases, 12 bases remained unmatched. This CDR3 has 17 amino acids. CDR3 residues: CASSQDHPSGEGGTQYF. CDR3 sequence (DNA): TGCGCCAGCAGCCAAGATCATCCTAGCGGGGAGGGTGGTACGCAGTATTTT.

CDR3 sequence reads: CASSLSSGGSYEQYF. CDR3 nucleotides: TGTGCCAGCAGTTTAAGTAGCGGGGGCTCCTACGAGCAGTACTTC. The chain couples TRBV28 to TRBJ2-7; TRBD2 agrees at 9 bases. The V gene end was trimmed by 2 bases and the J gene end by 0 bases; junction bases not matched to a gene: 2. CDR3 length equals 15 residues. CDR1 and CDR2 from the germline V gene are MDHEN and SYDVKM.

This clone occurred once. This chain connects TRBV28 to TRBJ1-1, with 11 bases that match TRBD1. Germline CDR1 and CDR2: MDHEN and SYDVKM. The CDR3 spans 14 residues. Trimming cost V 3 bases and J 8 bases; bases outside gene matches: 5. CDR3 sequence reads: CASSFPRTGGEAFF. The CDR3, as DNA: TGTGCCAGCAGTTTCCCGAGGACAGGGGGCGAAGCTTTCTTT.

With regard to this clone: The germline gene is not matched at one end of the junction; a read error may be the cause. The V and J genes are TRBV20-1 and TRBJ1-1, with D perhaps TRBD1 (5 bases). The germline V gene has CDR1 DFQATT and CDR2 SNEGSKA (reference sequence). The CDR3 is 10 residues long. The CDR3 region is CSGVRQFAVF. Written as DNA, the CDR3 is TGCAGTGGCGTCCGACAGTTTGCTGTCTTT.

This clone was detected only a few times. The chain recombines TRBV9 with TRBJ1-5; possible D gene TRBD1, 6 bases. V was clipped by 0 bases and J by 3 bases, with 7 bases between them. CDR1 SGDLS and CDR2 YYNGEE come from the germline V gene. This CDR3 region has 14 residues. The CDR3 loop reads CASSVGDTNQPQHF. In DNA form, the CDR3 reads TGTGCCAGCAGCGTAGGGGACACCAATCAGCCCCAGCATTTT.

The sample holds a few counts of this clone. The chain joins TRBV7-9 to TRBJ2-5; D perhaps matches TRBD2 (6 bases). The ends were cut back, 2 bases at V and 1 base at J, with 11 bases in the middle. The V gene's germline CDR1 is SEHNR and CDR2 FQNEAQ (reference sequence). The CDR3 has 15 residues. DNA of the CDR3: TGTGCCAGCAGCTTAAGGGCGGGGCTCCAAGAGACCCAGTACTTC. Translating it yields CASSLRAGLQETQYF.

V gene TRBV4-2 combines with J gene TRBJ2-1; D gene ambiguous. Trimming stripped 0 bases from V and 7 bases from J, with 4 bases between. Per germline, CDR1 LGHNA and CDR2 YNFKEQ. The CDR3 has 12 residues. The CDR3 DNA is TGTGCCAGCAGCCAAGACTCTAATGAGCAGTTCTTC. Its translation: CASSQDSNEQFF.

Here the CDR3 reads CASSLGLSTDTQYF. The DNA of the CDR3 is TGTGCCAGCAGCTTAGGACTGAGCACAGATACGCAGTATTTT. This chain uses TRBV7-9 with TRBJ2-3, with D unclear. This CDR3 has 14 residues. Deletions cut 1 base from V and 0 bases from J, with 5 bases between. Germline V gives CDR1 SEHNR, CDR2 FQNEAQ (reference sequence).

The chain employs TRBV7-9 and TRBJ2-5; the D gene is possibly TRBD1 (6 bases). The CDR3 is 12 amino acids. In germline, CDR1 is SEHNR, CDR2 FQNEAQ (reference sequence). Trimming removed 3 bases from V and 5 bases from J, with 7 bases in between. CDR3 in DNA: TGTGCCAGCAGCTTGGGGGCGGAGACCCAGTACTTC. Its translation: CASSLGAETQYF. Full variable domain (missing parts from reference TRBV7-9 and TRBJ2-5): DTGVSQNPRHKITKRGQNVTFRCDPISEHNRLYWYRQTLGQGPEFLTYFQNEAQLEKSRLLSDRFSAERPKGSFSTLEIQRTEQGDSAMYLCASSLGAETQYFGPGTRLLVL.

This sequence joins TRBV6-5 and TRBJ1-1, with a tentative D call TRBD1 (5 bases). CDR3 length equals 14 residues. Trimming removed 7 bases from V and 1 base from J, with 13 bases in between. Germline V gene sequence: CDR1 MNHEY, CDR2 SVGAGI. The CDR3 sequence: CASTTSQGNTEAFF. The DNA of the CDR3 is TGTGCCAGCACCACGTCTCAGGGGAACACTGAAGCTTTCTTT.

This clone was picked up a small number of times. J is TRBJ2-2 and V is TRBV29-1; 13 nucleotides agree with TRBD2. The CDR3 contains 17 residues. Germline V gives CDR1 SQVTM, CDR2 ANQGSEA. V lost 4 bases and J lost 0; bases outside the gene matches: 5. The DNA of the CDR3 is TGCAGCGTTGGGACTAGCGGGGGATCTTCGAACACCGGGGAGCTGTTTTTT. This encodes CSVGTSGGSSNTGELFF.

V is TRBV5-1 and J is TRBJ2-3, with 9 bases aligning to TRBD2. This CDR3 has 17 residues. Germline CDR1 reads SGHRS; CDR2 reads YFSETQ. V lost 0 bases, J lost 4 bases, and 9 bases stayed unmatched. CDR3 region: CASSLVEISGGADTQYF. CDR3 DNA sequence: TGCGCCAGCAGCTTGGTGGAGATTAGCGGGGGAGCAGATACGCAGTATTTT.

The chain recombines TRBV27 with TRBJ2-7; 8 nucleotides align to TRBD1. Germline V gene lookup returns CDR1 MNHEY and CDR2 SMNVEV (reference sequence). V lost 5 bases and J lost 7; bases outside the gene matches: 7. This CDR3 comprises 13 residues. The chain's CDR3 is CASSPRTGWEQYV. In DNA, the CDR3 is TGTGCCAGCAGTCCCCGGACAGGGTGGGAGCAGTACGTC.

The rearrangement uses TRBV27 and TRBJ2-2; possible D gene TRBD2, 5 bases. The CDR3 has 13 amino acids. The germline V gene encodes CDR1 MNHEY and CDR2 SMNVEV (reference sequence). V was cut by 2 bases and J by 7 bases, with 8 bases left in between. The CDR3 region is CASSLLTSGELFF. The CDR3 region has the DNA TGTGCCAGCAGTTTACTAACTAGCGGGGAGCTGTTTTTT.

The chain recombines TRBV7-8 with TRBJ1-5; D is possibly TRBD1 (5 bases). This CDR3 is 16 amino acids long. V shed 2 bases and J shed 2 bases, with 13 bases lying between them. Germline CDR1 reads SGHVS; CDR2 reads FQNEAQ. The CDR3 DNA reads as TGTGCCAGCAGCTTATCAGGGTGGGTGGGCAATCAGCCCCAGCATTTT. It yields the protein CASSLSGWVGNQPQHF.

V is TRBV28 and J is TRBJ2-7; D may be TRBD1 (6 bases). V was clipped by 5 bases and J by 0 bases, with 14 bases between them. The CDR3 loop spans 15 amino acids. Germline CDR1 and CDR2: MDHEN and SYDVKM. The CDR3 nucleotides are TGTGCCAGCAGTCCGTACAGGGTACGCTCCTACGAGCAGTACGTC. This gives the protein CASSPYRVRSYEQYV.